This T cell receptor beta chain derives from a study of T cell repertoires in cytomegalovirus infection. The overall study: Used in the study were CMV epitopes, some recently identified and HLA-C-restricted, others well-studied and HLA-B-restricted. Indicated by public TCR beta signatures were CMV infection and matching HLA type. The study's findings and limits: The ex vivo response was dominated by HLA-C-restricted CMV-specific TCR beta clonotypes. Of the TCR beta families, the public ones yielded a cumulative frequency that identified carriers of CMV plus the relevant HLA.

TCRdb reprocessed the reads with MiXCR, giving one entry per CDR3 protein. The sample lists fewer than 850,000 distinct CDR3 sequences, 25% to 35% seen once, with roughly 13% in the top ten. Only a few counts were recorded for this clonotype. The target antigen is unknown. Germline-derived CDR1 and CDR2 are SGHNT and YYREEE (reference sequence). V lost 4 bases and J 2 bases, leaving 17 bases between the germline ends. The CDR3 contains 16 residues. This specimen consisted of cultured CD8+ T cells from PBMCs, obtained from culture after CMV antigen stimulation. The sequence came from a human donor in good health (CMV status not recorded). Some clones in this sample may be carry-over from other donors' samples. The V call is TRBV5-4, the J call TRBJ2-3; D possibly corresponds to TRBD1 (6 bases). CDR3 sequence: CASSRDTLSHTDTQYF. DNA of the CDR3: TGTGCCAGCAGCCGGGACACCCTATCGCACACAGATACGCAGTATTTT.